This T cell receptor (beta chain) was recorded in a study of shared clonotypes between healthy human individuals. Deep-level settings were used for running the assay. The method was immunoSEQ multiplex PCR; TCRdb's version includes in-frame clones alone and lacks a portion of them. The table records about half a million clones, around 74% of them present only once. General study points: Represented diversity (both genetic and exposure-history) was limited by the small number of donors. Only blood was sampled; tissue repertoires likely differ.

This clone was seen a few times. Its target is not known. CDR3 length equals 13 residues. Germline values: CDR1 SQVTM, CDR2 ANQGSEA. The ends were cut back, 4 bases at V and 4 bases at J, with 13 bases in the middle. The specimen was PBMCs. The clonotype originates from a woman aged 40 to 55 in good health. Some clones in this sample may be carry-over from other donors' samples. This chain connects TRBV29-1 to TRBJ1-1; a weak D match, TRBD1 (5 bases). CDR3 nucleotides: TGCAGCGTTGGACGCGGGGACGGCACTGAAGCTTTCTTT. It is translated as CSVGRGDGTEAFF.